A single sample is the source of the 16 T cell receptor beta chains below, sequenced in a study of cytomegalovirus exposure and HLA in healthy donors. The PCR contained 60 Vbeta and 13 Jbeta primers. This table comes from immunoSEQ multiplex PCR, and its TCRdb copy is limited to in-frame clones, with some not included. The sample lists some 110,000 clones; approximately 78% were seen once. Sequencing was carried out using PBMCs. The receptors stem from a man aged 25-45 years in good health and CMV-seropositive.

The V and J genes are TRBV10-2 and TRBJ1-3; 7 bases are shared with TRBD1. The germline V gene has CDR1 WSHSY and CDR2 SAAADI. The CDR3 covers 15 residues. Trimming took 6 bases from V and 5 from J; bases not matched to a gene: 10. The CDR3 is CASRGDSWSRNTIYF. The CDR3 DNA is TGCGCCAGCAGGGGGGACAGCTGGTCGAGAAACACCATATATTTT.

This clone was observed a handful of times. The rearrangement joins TRBV11-3 to TRBJ1-2; weak D call: TRBD1 (6 bases). This CDR3 region has 13 residues. Germline CDR1 reads SGHNT; CDR2 reads YENEEA. The germline V and J ends were trimmed by 3 bases and 4 bases, with 9 bases remaining between them. CDR3 loop: CASSFDRIYGYTF. CDR3 DNA: TGTGCCAGCAGCTTCGACAGGATCTATGGCTACACCTTC.

J is TRBJ2-4 and V is TRBV18; D is possibly TRBD1 (6 bases). CDR3 length: 14 amino acids. Looked up from germline, CDR1 is KGHSH and CDR2 is LQKENI. V dropped 0 bases and J dropped 8 bases, with 11 bases sitting between them. The CDR3 is CASSPPSQGDIQYF. The CDR3 DNA reads TGTGCCAGCTCACCACCATCACAGGGAGACATTCAGTACTTC.

This clone was observed a single time. This chain uses TRBV5-4 with TRBJ2-7; 12 nucleotides agree with TRBD2. CDR1 SGHNT and CDR2 YYREEE come from the germline V gene (reference sequence). V dropped 2 bases and J dropped 0; count of bases not matched to a gene: 6. The CDR3 totals 17 residues. Here the CDR3 DNA reads TGTGCCAGCAGCTTCGCTAGCGGGGGGGCCGGCTCCTACGAGCAGTACTTC. Its translation: CASSFASGGAGSYEQYF. The complete variable domain, with remaining parts taken from reference TRBV5-4 and TRBJ2-7, reads ETGVTQSPTHLIKTRGQQVTLRCSSQSGHNTVSWYQQALGQGPQFIFQYYREEENGRGNFPPRFSGLQFPNYSSELNVNALELDDSALYLCASSFASGGAGSYEQYFGPGTRLTVT.

The sample holds one count of this clone. This chain uses TRBV13 with TRBJ2-1; possibly TRBD2 for D (6 bases). The CDR3 length is 15 residues. Deletions cut 4 bases from V and 0 bases from J, with 10 bases between. The germline V gene encodes CDR1 PRHDT and CDR2 FYEKMQ (reference sequence). The CDR3 here is CASSSGLDSYNEQFF. CDR3 coding DNA: TGTGCCAGCAGCTCGGGACTGGACTCCTACAATGAGCAGTTCTTC.

This chain joins TRBV11-3 and TRBJ2-2; 8 bases align to TRBD1. The germline V gene has CDR1 SGHNT and CDR2 YENEEA. V was pared by 3 bases and J by 4 bases, with 7 bases of the junction left unmatched. CDR3 size: 16 residues. DNA of the CDR3: TGTGCCAGCAGCTTGTGGTCACAGGGGGGCACCGGGGAGCTGTTTTTT. Residues: CASSLWSQGGTGELFF. The full variable domain, with the rest looked up from reference TRBV11-3 and TRBJ2-2, is EAGVVQSPRYKIIEKKQPVAFWCNPISGHNTLYWYLQNLGQGPELLIRYENEEAVDDSQLPKDRFSAERLKGVDSTLKIQPAELGDSAVYLCASSLWSQGGTGELFFGEGSRLTVL.

This clone turned up a few times. The genes are TRBV5-4 and TRBJ2-3, with D tentatively TRBD2 (5 bases). The germline V gene encodes CDR1 SGHNT and CDR2 YYREEE (reference sequence). V was cut by 7 bases and J by 3 bases, with 15 bases left in between. The length of the CDR3 is 14 residues. The CDR3 sequence: CASHGVGVTDTQYF. DNA of the CDR3: TGTGCCAGCCACGGGGTCGGTGTAACAGATACGCAGTATTTT.

The chain carries TRBV19 and TRBJ2-1; 8 nucleotides align to TRBD1. The trim removed 5 bases at V and 0 bases at J, leaving 12 bases unmatched. Germline assignment: CDR1 LNHDA and CDR2 SQIVND (reference sequence). The CDR3 spans 18 residues. The CDR3: CASSSLVGTGYSYNEQFF. CDR3 bases: TGTGCCAGTAGTTCCCTAGTAGGGACAGGTTACTCCTACAATGAGCAGTTCTTC.

For this clone: The identical CDR3 is also encoded by other nucleotide sequences in the sample. V and J are TRBV11-2 and TRBJ2-3, with D unclear. Trimming stripped 1 base from V and 1 base from J, with 3 bases between. Germline V lookup: CDR1 SGHAT, CDR2 FQNNGV. This CDR3 has 13 amino acids. CDR3 in DNA: TGTGCCAGCAGCTTAGCCGGCACAGATACGCAGTATTTT. Its protein product is CASSLAGTDTQYF.

The rearrangement links TRBV18 to TRBJ2-3; 7 bases are a match to TRBD1. The CDR3 extends over 15 amino acids. Germline V gene lookup returns CDR1 KGHSH and CDR2 LQKENI. The trim removed 4 bases at V and 1 base at J, leaving 5 bases unmatched. The CDR3 loop reads CASSQGARGTDTQYF. CDR3 sequence (DNA): TGTGCCAGCTCACAGGGGGCGCGGGGCACAGATACGCAGTATTTT. Full variable domain (missing parts from reference TRBV18 and TRBJ2-3): NAGVMQNPRHLVRRRGQEARLRCSPMKGHSHVYWYRQLPEEGLKFMVYLQKENIIDESGMPKERFSAEFPKEGPSILRIQQVVRGDSAAYFCASSQGARGTDTQYFGPGTRLTVL.

The gene calls are TRBV5-1 and TRBJ2-2, with D possibly being TRBD1 (5 bases). The CDR3 has 15 residues. Trimming took 2 bases from V and 0 from J, leaving 8 bases between them. Germline V gives CDR1 SGHRS, CDR2 YFSETQ. CDR3 DNA sequence: TGCGCCAGCAGCTTTGACAGAACGAACACCGGGGAGCTGTTTTTT. Its protein product is CASSFDRTNTGELFF.

The rearrangement uses TRBV9 and TRBJ2-7, with D possibly matching TRBD1 (7 bases). The CDR3 spans 14 residues. The V gene lost 0 bases and the J gene lost 5 bases, with 12 bases spanning the gap. Germline V gene lookup returns CDR1 SGDLS and CDR2 YYNGEE. The CDR3 sequence is CASSVEPRGDEQYF. The CDR3 coding sequence is TGTGCCAGCAGCGTAGAGCCCAGGGGGGACGAGCAGTACTTC.

The rearrangement links TRBV11-3 to TRBJ2-3; 9 bases agree with TRBD2. This CDR3 comprises 16 residues. V gave up 6 bases and J gave up 4 bases; unmatched junction bases: 11. CDR1 and CDR2 from the germline V gene are SGHNT and YENEEA. The CDR3 reads CASRRDSGSGADTQYF. The CDR3 DNA reads as TGTGCCAGCAGGAGGGATAGCGGGAGTGGGGCAGATACGCAGTATTTT.

V and J are TRBV5-4 and TRBJ2-3, with 9 positions matching TRBD2. The CDR3 is 16 amino acids. Looked up from germline, CDR1 is SGHNT and CDR2 is YYREEE (reference sequence). V shed 0 bases, J shed 1 base, and the junction held 3 bases outside the gene matches. CDR3 sequence: CASSLDVAGGTDTQYF. CDR3 sequence (DNA): TGTGCCAGCAGCTTGGATGTAGCGGGAGGCACAGATACGCAGTATTTT.

In its sample, this clone was seen a few times. The V and J genes are TRBV4-2 and TRBJ2-6, with TRBD2 identical over 7 bases. Germline V CDR1 and CDR2: LGHNA, YNFKEQ. V lost 4 bases and J lost 0; bases outside the gene matches: 3. CDR3 length equals 16 residues. The CDR3 spells CASSPTSSSGANVLTF. Written as DNA, the CDR3 is TGTGCCAGCAGCCCGACTAGCAGCTCTGGGGCCAACGTCCTGACTTTC.

The rearrangement joins TRBV2 to TRBJ2-1; D is uncertain. CDR1 and CDR2 from the germline V gene are SNHLY and FYNNEI. V dropped 8 bases and J dropped 5 bases, with 16 bases sitting between them. The CDR3 loop spans 14 amino acids. CDR3 sequence: CASHLLTRDNEQFF. The CDR3 bases are TGTGCCAGCCACCTCCTTACCCGAGACAATGAGCAGTTCTTC.